This T cell receptor (beta chain) was profiled in a study of T cell clonotyping in hematopoietic cell transplantation. The V gene end was trimmed by 4 bases and the J gene end by 4 bases; junction bases not matched to a gene: 11. Germline V gives CDR1 SGHRS, CDR2 YFSETQ. This CDR3 is built from 16 residues. This clone was seen a handful of times. Repertoires were generated with immunoSEQ multiplex PCR, while TCRdb's copy carries only in-frame clones and drops some. The table records around 15,000 clones, over 65% of them present only once. The V call is TRBV5-1, the J call TRBJ2-5, with TRBD2 matching 9 bases. The origin of this receptor is a male patient aged 60 to 75 who had an allogeneic stem cell transplant from a related donor, so the T cells may come from the graft donor. Some clones in this sample may be carry-over from other donors' samples. Sequencing used PBMCs, obtained 100 days after allogeneic stem cell transplant. The CDR3 loop is CASSGGGAGVGETQYF. CDR3 in DNA: TGCGCCAGCAGCGGCGGGGGGGCCGGGGTAGGAGAGACCCAGTACTTC.